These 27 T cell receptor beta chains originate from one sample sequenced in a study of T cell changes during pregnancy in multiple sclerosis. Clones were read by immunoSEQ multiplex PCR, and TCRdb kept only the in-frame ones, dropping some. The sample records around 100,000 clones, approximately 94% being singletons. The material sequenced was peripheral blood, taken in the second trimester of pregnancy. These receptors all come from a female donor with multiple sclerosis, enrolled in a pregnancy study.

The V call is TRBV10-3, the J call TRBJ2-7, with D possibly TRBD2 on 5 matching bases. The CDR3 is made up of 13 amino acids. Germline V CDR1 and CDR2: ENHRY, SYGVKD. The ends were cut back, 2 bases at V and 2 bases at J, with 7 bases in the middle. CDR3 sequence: CAISEDYPYEQYF. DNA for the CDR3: TGTGCCATCAGTGAGGACTATCCCTACGAGCAGTACTTC.

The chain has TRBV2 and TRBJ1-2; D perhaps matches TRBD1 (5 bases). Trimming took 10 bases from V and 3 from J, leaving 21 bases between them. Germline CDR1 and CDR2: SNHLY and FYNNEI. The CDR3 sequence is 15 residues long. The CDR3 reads CATQRPQGGDYGYTF. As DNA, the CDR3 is TGTGCCACACAGAGGCCCCAGGGCGGGGACTATGGCTACACCTTC.

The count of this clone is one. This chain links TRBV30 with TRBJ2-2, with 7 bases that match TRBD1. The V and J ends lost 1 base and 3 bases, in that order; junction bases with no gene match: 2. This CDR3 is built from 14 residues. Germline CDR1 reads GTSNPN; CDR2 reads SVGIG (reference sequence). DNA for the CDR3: TGTGCCTGGAGTGGGGACAGACACACCGGGGAGCTGTTTTTT. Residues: CAWSGDRHTGELFF.

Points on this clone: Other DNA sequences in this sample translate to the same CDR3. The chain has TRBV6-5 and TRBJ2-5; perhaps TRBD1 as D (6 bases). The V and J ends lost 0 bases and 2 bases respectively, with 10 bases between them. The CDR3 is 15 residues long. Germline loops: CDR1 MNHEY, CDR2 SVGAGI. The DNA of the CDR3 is TGTGCCAGCAGTTACTCACAGGGTGGTCAAGAGACCCAGTACTTC. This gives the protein CASSYSQGGQETQYF.

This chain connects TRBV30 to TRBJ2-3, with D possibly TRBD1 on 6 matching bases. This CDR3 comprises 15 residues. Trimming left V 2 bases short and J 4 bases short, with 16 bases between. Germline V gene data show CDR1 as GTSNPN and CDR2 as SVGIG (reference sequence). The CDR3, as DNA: TGTGCCTGGAGTCCTACTCGCAGGGGATCAGATACGCAGTATTTT. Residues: CAWSPTRRGSDTQYF.

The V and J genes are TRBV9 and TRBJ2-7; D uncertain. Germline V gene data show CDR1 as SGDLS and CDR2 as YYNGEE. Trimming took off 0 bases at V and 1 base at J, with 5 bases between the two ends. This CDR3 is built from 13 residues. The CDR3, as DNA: TGTGCCAGCAGCGTAGGTCCGTCCTACGAGCAGTACTTC. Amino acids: CASSVGPSYEQYF.

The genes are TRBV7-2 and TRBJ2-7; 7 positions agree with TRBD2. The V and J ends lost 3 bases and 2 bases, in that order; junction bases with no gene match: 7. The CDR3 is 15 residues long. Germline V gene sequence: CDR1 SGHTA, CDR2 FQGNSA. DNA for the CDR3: TGTGCCAGCAGCTTCTCTCTAGCGGCCACCTACGAGCAGTACTTC. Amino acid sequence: CASSFSLAATYEQYF.

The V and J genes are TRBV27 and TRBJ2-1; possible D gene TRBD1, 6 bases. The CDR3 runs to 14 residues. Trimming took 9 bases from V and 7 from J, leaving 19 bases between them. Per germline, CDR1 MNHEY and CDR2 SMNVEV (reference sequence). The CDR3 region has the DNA TGTGCCAGTAACCAGGGGCCTCTAGAAAATGAGCAGTTCTTC. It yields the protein CASNQGPLENEQFF.

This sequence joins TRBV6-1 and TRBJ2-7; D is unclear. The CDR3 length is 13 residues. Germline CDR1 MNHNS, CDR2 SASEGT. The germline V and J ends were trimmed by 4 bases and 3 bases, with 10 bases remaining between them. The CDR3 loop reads CASSGTVIYEQYF. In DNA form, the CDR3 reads TGTGCCAGCAGTGGAACGGTAATCTACGAGCAGTACTTC.

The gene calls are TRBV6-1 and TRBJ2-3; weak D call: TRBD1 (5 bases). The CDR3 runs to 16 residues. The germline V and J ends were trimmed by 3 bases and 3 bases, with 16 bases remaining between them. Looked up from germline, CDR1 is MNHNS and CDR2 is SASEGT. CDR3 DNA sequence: TGTGCCAGCAGTGATTCCGTCAGGGCGGTGACAGATACGCAGTATTTT. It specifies CASSDSVRAVTDTQYF.

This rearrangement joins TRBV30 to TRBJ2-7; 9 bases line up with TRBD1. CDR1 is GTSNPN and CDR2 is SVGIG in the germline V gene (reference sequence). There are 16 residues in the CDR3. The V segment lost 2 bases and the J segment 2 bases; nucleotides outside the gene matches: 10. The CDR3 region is CAWSNTGGLVTYEQYF. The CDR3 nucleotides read TGTGCCTGGAGTAATACAGGGGGCTTAGTTACCTACGAGCAGTACTTC.

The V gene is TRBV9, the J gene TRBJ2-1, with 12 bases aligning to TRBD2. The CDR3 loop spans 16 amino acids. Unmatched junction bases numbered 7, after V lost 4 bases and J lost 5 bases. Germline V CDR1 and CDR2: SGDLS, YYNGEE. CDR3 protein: CASSSQTSGGHNEQFF. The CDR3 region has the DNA TGTGCCAGCAGCTCCCAGACTAGCGGGGGCCACAATGAGCAGTTCTTC.

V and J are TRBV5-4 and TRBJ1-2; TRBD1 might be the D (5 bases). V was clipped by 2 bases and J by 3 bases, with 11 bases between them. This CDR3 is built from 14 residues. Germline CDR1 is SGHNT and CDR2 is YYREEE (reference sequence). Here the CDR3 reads CASSLGALDYGYTF. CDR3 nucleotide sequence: TGTGCCAGCAGCTTAGGGGCCTTGGACTATGGCTACACCTTC.

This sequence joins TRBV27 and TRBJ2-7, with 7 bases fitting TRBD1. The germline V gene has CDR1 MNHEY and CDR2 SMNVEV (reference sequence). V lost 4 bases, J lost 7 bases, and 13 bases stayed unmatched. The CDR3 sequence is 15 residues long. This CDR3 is CASSSLQLQGREQYF. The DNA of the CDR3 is TGTGCCAGCAGTTCCCTCCAACTACAGGGGCGAGAGCAGTACTTC.

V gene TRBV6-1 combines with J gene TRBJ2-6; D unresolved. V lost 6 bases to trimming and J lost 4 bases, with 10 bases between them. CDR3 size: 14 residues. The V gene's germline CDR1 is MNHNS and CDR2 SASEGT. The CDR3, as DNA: TGTGCCAGCAGCCGTTACGCGGGGGCCAACGTCCTGACTTTC. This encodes CASSRYAGANVLTF.

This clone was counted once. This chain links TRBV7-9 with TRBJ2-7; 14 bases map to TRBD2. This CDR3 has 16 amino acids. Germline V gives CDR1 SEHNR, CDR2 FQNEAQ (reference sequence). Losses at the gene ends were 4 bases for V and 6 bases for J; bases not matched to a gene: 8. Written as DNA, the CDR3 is TGTGCCAGCAGCTCCTCCGGGACTAGCGGGGGAGCCGAGCAGTACTTC. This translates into CASSSSGTSGGAEQYF.

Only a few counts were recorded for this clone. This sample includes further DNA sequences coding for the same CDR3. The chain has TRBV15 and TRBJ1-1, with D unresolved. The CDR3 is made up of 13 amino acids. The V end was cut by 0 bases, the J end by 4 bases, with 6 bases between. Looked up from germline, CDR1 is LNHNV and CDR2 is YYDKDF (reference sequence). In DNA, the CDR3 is TGTGCCACCAGCAGAGAGGTCGGCACTGAAGCTTTCTTT. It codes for CATSREVGTEAFF.

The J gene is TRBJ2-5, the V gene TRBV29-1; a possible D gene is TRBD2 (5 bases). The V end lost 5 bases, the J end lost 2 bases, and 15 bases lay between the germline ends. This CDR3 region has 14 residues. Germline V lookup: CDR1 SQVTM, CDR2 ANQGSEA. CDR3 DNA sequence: TGCAGCGTTATTTTAACGGGATTGCAAGAGACCCAGTACTTC. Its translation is CSVILTGLQETQYF. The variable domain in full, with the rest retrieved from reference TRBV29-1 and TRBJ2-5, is SAVISQKPSRDICQRGTSLTIQCQVDSQVTMMFWYRQQPGQSLTLIATANQGSEATYESGFVIDKFPISRPNLTFSTLTVSNMSPEDSSIYLCSVILTGLQETQYFGPGTRLLVL.

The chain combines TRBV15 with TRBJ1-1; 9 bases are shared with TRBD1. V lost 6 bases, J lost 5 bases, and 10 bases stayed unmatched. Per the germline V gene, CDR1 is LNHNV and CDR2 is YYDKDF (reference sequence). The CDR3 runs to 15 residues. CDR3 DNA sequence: TGTGCCACCAGGGGGGGACAGGGTTTCCGTACTGAAGCTTTCTTT. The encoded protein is CATRGGQGFRTEAFF.

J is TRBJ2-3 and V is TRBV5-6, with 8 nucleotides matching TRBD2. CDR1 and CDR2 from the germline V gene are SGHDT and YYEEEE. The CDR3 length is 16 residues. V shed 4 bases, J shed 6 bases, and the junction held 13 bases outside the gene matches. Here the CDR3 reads CASSRILGGADDTQYF. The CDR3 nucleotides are TGTGCCAGCAGCCGGATCCTCGGGGGGGCAGATGATACGCAGTATTTT.

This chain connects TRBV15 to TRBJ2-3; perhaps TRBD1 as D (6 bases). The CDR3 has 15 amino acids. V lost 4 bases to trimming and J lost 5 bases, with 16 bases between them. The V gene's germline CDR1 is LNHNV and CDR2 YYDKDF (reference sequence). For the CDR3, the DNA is TGTGCCACCAGCACCGACAGGAGTGTAGTAGATACGCAGTATTTT. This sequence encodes CATSTDRSVVDTQYF.

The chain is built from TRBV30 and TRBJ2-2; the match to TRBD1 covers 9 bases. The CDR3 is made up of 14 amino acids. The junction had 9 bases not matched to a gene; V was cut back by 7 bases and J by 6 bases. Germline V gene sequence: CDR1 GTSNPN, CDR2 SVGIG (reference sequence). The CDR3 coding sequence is TGTGCCTTGTCCGGGACAGGGCGGGCCGGGGAGCTGTTTTTT. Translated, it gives CALSGTGRAGELFF.

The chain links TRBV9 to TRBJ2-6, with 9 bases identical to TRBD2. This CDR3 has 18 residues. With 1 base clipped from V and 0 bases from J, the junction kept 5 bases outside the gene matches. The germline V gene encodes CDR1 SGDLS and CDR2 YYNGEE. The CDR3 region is CASSVISGGISGANVLTF. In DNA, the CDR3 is TGTGCCAGCAGCGTAATTAGCGGGGGAATCTCTGGGGCCAACGTCCTGACTTTC.

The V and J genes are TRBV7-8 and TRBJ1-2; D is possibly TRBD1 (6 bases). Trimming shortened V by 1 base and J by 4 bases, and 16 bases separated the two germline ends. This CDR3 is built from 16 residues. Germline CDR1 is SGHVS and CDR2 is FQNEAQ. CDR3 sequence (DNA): TGTGCCAGCAGCTTAGGGTTCAGGGGAGGGCCCTATGGCTACACCTTC. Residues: CASSLGFRGGPYGYTF.

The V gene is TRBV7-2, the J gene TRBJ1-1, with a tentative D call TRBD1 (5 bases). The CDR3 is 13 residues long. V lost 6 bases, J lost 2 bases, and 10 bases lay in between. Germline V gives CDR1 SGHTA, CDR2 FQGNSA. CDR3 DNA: TGTGCCAGCAGGCGGGGGGGAAACACTGAAGCTTTCTTT. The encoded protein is CASRRGGNTEAFF. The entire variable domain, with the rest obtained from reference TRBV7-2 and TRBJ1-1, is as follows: GAGVSQSPSNKVTEKGKDVELRCDPISGHTALYWYRQSLGQGLEFLIYFQGNSAPDKSGLPSDRFSAERTGGSVSTLTIQRTQQEDSAVYLCASRRGGNTEAFFGQGTRLTVV.

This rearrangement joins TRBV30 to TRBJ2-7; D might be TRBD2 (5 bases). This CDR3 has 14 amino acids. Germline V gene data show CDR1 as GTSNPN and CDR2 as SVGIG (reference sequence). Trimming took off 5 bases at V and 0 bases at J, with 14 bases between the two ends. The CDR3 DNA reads TGTGCCTGGGCGGTGGCGGGCTACTCCTACGAGCAGTACTTC. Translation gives CAWAVAGYSYEQYF.

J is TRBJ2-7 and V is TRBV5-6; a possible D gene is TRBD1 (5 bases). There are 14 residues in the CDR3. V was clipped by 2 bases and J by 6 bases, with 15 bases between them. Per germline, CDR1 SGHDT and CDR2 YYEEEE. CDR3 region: CASSLNRLKGEQYF. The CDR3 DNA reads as TGTGCCAGCAGCTTAAACAGGTTGAAGGGCGAGCAGTACTTC.